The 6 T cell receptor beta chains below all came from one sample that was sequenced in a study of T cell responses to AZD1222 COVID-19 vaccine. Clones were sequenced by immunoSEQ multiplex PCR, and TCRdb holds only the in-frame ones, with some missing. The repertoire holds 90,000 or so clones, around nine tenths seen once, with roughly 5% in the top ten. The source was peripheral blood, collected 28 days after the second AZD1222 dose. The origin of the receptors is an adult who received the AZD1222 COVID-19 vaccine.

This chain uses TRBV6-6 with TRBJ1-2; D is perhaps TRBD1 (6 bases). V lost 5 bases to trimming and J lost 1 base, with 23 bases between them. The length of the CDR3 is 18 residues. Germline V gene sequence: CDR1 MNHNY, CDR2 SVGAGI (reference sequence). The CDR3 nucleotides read TGTGCCAGCAGTCGAATCCTGGGGGCGCGGGAACATAACTATGGCTACACCTTC. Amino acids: CASSRILGAREHNYGYTF.

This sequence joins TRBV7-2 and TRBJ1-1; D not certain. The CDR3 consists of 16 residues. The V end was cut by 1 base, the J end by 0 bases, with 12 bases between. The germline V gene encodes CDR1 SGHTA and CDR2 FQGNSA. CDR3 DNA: TGTGCCAGCAGCTTAGGCGGAACGCTAATGAACACTGAAGCTTTCTTT. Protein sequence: CASSLGGTLMNTEAFF.

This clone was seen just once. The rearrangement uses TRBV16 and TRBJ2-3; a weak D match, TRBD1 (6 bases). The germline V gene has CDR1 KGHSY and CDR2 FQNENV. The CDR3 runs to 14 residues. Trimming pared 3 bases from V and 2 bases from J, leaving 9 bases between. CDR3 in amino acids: CASSQTGSTDTQYF. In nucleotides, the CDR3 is TGTGCCAGCAGCCAGACAGGTTCCACAGATACGCAGTATTTT.

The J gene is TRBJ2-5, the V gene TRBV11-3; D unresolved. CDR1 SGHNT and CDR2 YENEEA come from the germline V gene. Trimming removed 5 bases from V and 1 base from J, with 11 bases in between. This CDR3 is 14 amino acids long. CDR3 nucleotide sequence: TGTGCCAGCAGCCCTGGGGATTTCCAAGAGACCCAGTACTTC. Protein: CASSPGDFQETQYF.

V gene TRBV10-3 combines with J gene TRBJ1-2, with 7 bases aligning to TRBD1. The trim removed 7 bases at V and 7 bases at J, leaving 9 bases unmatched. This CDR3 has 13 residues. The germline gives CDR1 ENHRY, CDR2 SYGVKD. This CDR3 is CAIKEGALGGYTF. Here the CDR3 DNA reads TGTGCCATCAAAGAGGGGGCGCTTGGTGGCTACACCTTC.

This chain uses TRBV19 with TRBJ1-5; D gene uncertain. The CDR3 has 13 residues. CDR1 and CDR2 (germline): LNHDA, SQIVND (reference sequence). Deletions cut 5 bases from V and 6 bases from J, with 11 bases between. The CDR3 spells CASSPVSGQPQHF. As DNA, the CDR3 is TGTGCCAGTAGTCCAGTAAGCGGTCAGCCCCAGCATTTT. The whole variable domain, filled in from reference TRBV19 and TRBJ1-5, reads DGGITQSPKYLFRKEGQNVTLSCEQNLNHDAMYWYRQDPGQGLRLIYYSQIVNDFQKGDIAEGYSVSREKKESFPLTVTSAQKNPTAFYLCASSPVSGQPQHFGDGTRLSIL.